The 7 T cell receptor beta chains listed next were all sequenced from one sample in a study of CD8 T cells in Susac syndrome. RNA, at roughly 0.45 to 1 ug, was reverse transcribed with random hexamers. MiXCR, applied by TCRdb to the immunoSEQ multiplex PCR reads, yields one record per CDR3 protein. The sample holds 200,000 to 250,000 distinct CDR3 sequences, 93% seen once. The material sequenced was CD4+ T cells from PBMCs. These receptor sequences come from a human donor with multiple sclerosis.

V gene TRBV5-1 combines with J gene TRBJ1-1; 7 bases match TRBD1. Germline V lookup: CDR1 SGHRS, CDR2 YFSETQ. Trimming cost V 4 bases and J 0 bases; bases outside gene matches: 9. This CDR3 comprises 16 residues. The CDR3 sequence: CASSPTGVRVNTEAFF. CDR3 DNA sequence: TGCGCCAGCAGCCCAACAGGGGTCAGGGTGAACACTGAAGCTTTCTTT.

V and J are TRBV27 and TRBJ2-7; TRBD1 agrees at 7 bases. CDR3 length: 15 residues. Trimming at V came to 6 bases and at J to 4 bases, leaving 12 bases not matched to a gene. Germline CDR1 MNHEY, CDR2 SMNVEV (reference sequence). CDR3 bases: TGTGCCAGCAGCCCGACAGGGATCCGTGGGTACGAGCAGTACTTC. Its translation is CASSPTGIRGYEQYF.

The CDR3 loop reads CASTFEAAMGVNYGYTF. In DNA form, the CDR3 reads TGTGCCAGTACCTTCGAGGCCGCGATGGGAGTAAACTATGGCTACACCTTC. This chain joins TRBV19 and TRBJ1-2; unclear D gene. This CDR3 contains 17 residues. Germline V gene sequence: CDR1 LNHDA, CDR2 SQIVND (reference sequence). V was trimmed by 7 bases and J by 2 bases, leaving 23 bases between them.

The V gene is TRBV2, the J gene TRBJ1-5, with D unresolved. This CDR3 region has 14 residues. Trimming removed 3 bases at V and 2 bases at J, with 8 bases between. Germline V gene sequence: CDR1 SNHLY, CDR2 FYNNEI. CDR3 DNA sequence: TGTGCCAGCAGTGATATACTTGGCAATCAGCCCCAGCATTTT. It is translated as CASSDILGNQPQHF.

This rearrangement joins TRBV5-1 to TRBJ1-2, with TRBD1 matching 8 bases. The V and J ends lost 3 bases and 8 bases, in that order; junction bases with no gene match: 9. Germline V gene sequence: CDR1 SGHRS, CDR2 YFSETQ. The CDR3 length is 14 residues. The CDR3 sequence is CASSSMTGDEGYTF. The CDR3 nucleotides are TGCGCCAGCAGCTCGATGACAGGGGACGAGGGCTACACCTTC. Together with reference TRBV5-1 and TRBJ1-2, the CDR3 gives the full variable domain: KAGVTQTPRYLIKTRGQQVTLSCSPISGHRSVSWYQQTPGQGLQFLFEYFSETQRNKGNFPGRFSGRQFSNSRSEMNVSTLELGDSALYLCASSSMTGDEGYTFGSGTRLTVV.

The V gene is TRBV29-1, the J gene TRBJ1-4; tentatively, D is TRBD1 (6 bases). From germline, CDR1 is SQVTM and CDR2 ANQGSEA. Deletions cut 3 bases from V and 5 bases from J, with 13 bases between. The CDR3 is 14 amino acids. The CDR3 nucleotides read TGCAGCGTTGAGGCGGGCCAGGGGAATGAAAAACTGTTTTTT. This translates into CSVEAGQGNEKLFF. Looking up the rest from reference TRBV29-1 and TRBJ1-4 gives the full variable domain: SAVISQKPSRDICQRGTSLTIQCQVDSQVTMMFWYRQQPGQSLTLIATANQGSEATYESGFVIDKFPISRPNLTFSTLTVSNMSPEDSSIYLCSVEAGQGNEKLFFGSGTQLSVL.

The V gene is TRBV12-3 or TRBV12-4, the J gene TRBJ1-2; D unresolved. V shed 5 bases and J shed 1 base, with 5 bases lying between them. This CDR3 has 12 amino acids. This CDR3 reads CASSAFNYGYTF. The CDR3 DNA reads as TGTGCCAGCAGTGCATTTAACTATGGCTACACCTTC.